Listed below are T cell receptor beta chains from one sample, sequenced in a study of shared clonotypes between healthy human individuals. The assay was immunoSEQ multiplex PCR, and TCRdb's table has in-frame clones only and misses some. The sample records nearly 1 million clones, 60% to 85% being singletons. Sample: memory CD4+ T cells sorted from blood. The receptors were sampled from a man between 18 and 35 years old in good health. Both conserved end residues are part of each CDR3. A D gene is named only where the DNA matches it firmly. Clone size is not always given. Where it is, it says once, few, many or a class for expanded clones.

J: TRBJ1-1; D: NA; V: TRBV28; size: NA; CDR3: CASRPLKGLAFF; DNA: TGTGCCAGCAGACCTCTCAAGGGCTTGGCTTTCTTT
J: TRBJ1-5; D: NA; V: TRBV6-1; size: many; CDR3: CASSEGGASNQPQHF; DNA: TGTGCCAGCAGTGAAGGGGGGGCTAGCAATCAGCCCCAGCATTTT
J: TRBJ1-1; D: NA; V: TRBV30; size: few; CDR3: CAWSGETNTEAFF; DNA: TGTGCCTGGTCTGGGGAAACGAACACTGAAGCTTTCTTT
J: TRBJ1-3; D: TRBD1; V: TRBV5-1; size: NA; CDR3: CASSRGQGSSGNTIYF; DNA: TGCGCCAGCAGCCGGGGACAGGGCTCCTCTGGAAACACCATATATTTT
J: TRBJ2-7; D: NA; V: TRBV29-1; size: NA; CDR3: CSVEDRESYEQYF; DNA: TGCAGCGTTGAAGATCGGGAGTCCTACGAGCAGTACTTC
J: TRBJ2-7; D: TRBD1; V: TRBV28; size: NA; CDR3: CASGGDRVYEQYF; DNA: TGTGCCTCTGGAGGGGACAGGGTTTACGAGCAGTACTTC
J: TRBJ1-5; D: NA; V: TRBV7-6; size: few; CDR3: CASSLEGQPQHF; DNA: TGTGCCAGCAGCTTAGAGGGTCAGCCCCAGCATTTT
J: TRBJ1-3; D: NA; V: TRBV15; size: many; CDR3: CATSREVGVAGNTIYF; DNA: TGTGCCACCAGCAGAGAGGTGGGGGTAGCTGGAAACACCATATATTTT
J: TRBJ1-1; D: TRBD1; V: TRBV6-5; size: few; CDR3: CASSLRRGQDFF; DNA: TGTGCCAGCAGTTTAAGGAGGGGGCAGGATTTCTTT
J: TRBJ2-7; D: TRBD1; V: TRBV6-5; size: NA; CDR3: CASSTRTGWSYEQYF; DNA: TGTGCCAGCAGTACCCGGACAGGGTGGTCCTACGAGCAGTACTTC
J: TRBJ1-1; D: NA; V: TRBV27; size: NA; CDR3: CASSFSSGPTEAFF; DNA: TGTGCCAGCAGTTTTTCCTCCGGGCCCACTGAAGCTTTCTTT
J: TRBJ2-7; D: TRBD2; V: TRBV6-5; size: NA; CDR3: CASSPTSGRLYEQYF; DNA: TGTGCCAGCAGTCCGACTAGCGGGAGGCTGTACGAGCAGTACTTC
J: TRBJ2-1; D: NA; V: TRBV7-8; size: NA; CDR3: CASSLIGNEQFF; DNA: TGTGCCAGCAGCTTGATAGGAAATGAGCAGTTCTTC
J: TRBJ1-3; D: NA; V: TRBV6-1; size: once; CDR3: CASRSLQGNTIYF; DNA: TGTGCCAGCAGAAGCCTGCAGGGGAACACCATATATTTT
J: TRBJ2-1; D: TRBD2; V: TRBV10-3; size: NA; CDR3: CAINPTSGTTNEQFF; DNA: TGTGCCATCAACCCGACTAGCGGGACGACGAATGAGCAGTTCTTC
J: TRBJ2-7; D: TRBD2; V: TRBV9; size: NA; CDR3: CASSVEPGGNSYEQYF; DNA: TGTGCCAGCAGCGTAGAGCCGGGGGGAAACTCCTACGAGCAGTACTTC
J: TRBJ2-1; D: NA; V: TRBV5-1; size: NA; CDR3: CASSSSAGNGHNEQFF; DNA: TGCGCCAGCAGCTCCTCAGCGGGCAACGGACACAATGAGCAGTTCTTC
J: TRBJ2-2; D: TRBD1; V: TRBV30; size: NA; CDR3: CAWADRGGTGELFF; DNA: TGTGCCTGGGCCGACAGGGGGGGGACCGGGGAGCTGTTTTTT
J: TRBJ2-1; D: TRBD1; V: TRBV6-1; size: NA; CDR3: CASVGDRGHEQFF; DNA: TGTGCCAGCGTCGGGGACAGGGGGCATGAGCAGTTCTTC
J: TRBJ2-5; D: TRBD2; V: TRBV15; size: few; CDR3: CATSSWTSGDKETQYF; DNA: TGTGCCACCAGCAGTTGGACTAGCGGGGATAAAGAGACCCAGTACTTC
J: TRBJ2-5; D: NA; V: TRBV15; size: NA; CDR3: CATSRPSGGFQETQYF; DNA: TGTGCCACCAGCAGGCCTTCTGGGGGGTTCCAAGAGACCCAGTACTTC
J: TRBJ1-1; D: NA; V: TRBV5-1; size: NA; CDR3: CASSLDPGRATEAFF; DNA: TGCGCCAGCAGCTTGGATCCGGGGAGGGCCACTGAAGCTTTCTTT
J: TRBJ2-1; D: NA; V: TRBV7-9; size: NA; CDR3: CASSAGTGDGSGSGQFF; DNA: TGTGCCAGCAGCGCCGGGACAGGGGACGGTAGCGGGAGTGGGCAGTTCTTC
J: TRBJ2-5; D: NA; V: TRBV10-2; size: NA; CDR3: CASSAGTRETQYF; DNA: TGCGCCAGCAGTGCCGGGACTCGAGAGACCCAGTACTTC
J: TRBJ1-3; D: NA; V: TRBV7-2; size: once; CDR3: CASSFGPSGAGNTIYF; DNA: TGTGCCAGCAGCTTCGGCCCGTCGGGGGCTGGAAACACCATATATTTT
J: TRBJ1-4; D: TRBD1; V: TRBV28; size: NA; CDR3: CASSLPGQGAKLFF; DNA: TGTGCCAGCAGTTTACCGGGACAGGGGGCTAAACTGTTTTTT
J: TRBJ2-7; D: TRBD1; V: TRBV19; size: NA; CDR3: CASSLGQDPYEQYF; DNA: TGTGCCAGTAGTTTGGGACAGGATCCCTACGAGCAGTACTTC
J: TRBJ2-7; D: NA; V: TRBV18; size: NA; CDR3: CASSPAVLVSEQYF; DNA: TGTGCCAGCTCACCGGCGGTTTTAGTGTCCGAGCAGTACTTC
J: TRBJ2-5; D: TRBD2; V: TRBV5-1; size: NA; CDR3: CASSLLSGGSQETQYF; DNA: TGCGCCAGCAGCCTCCTTAGCGGGGGGTCACAAGAGACCCAGTACTTC
J: TRBJ1-5; D: NA; V: TRBV7-9; size: NA; CDR3: CASAEESQPQHF; DNA: TGTGCCAGCGCCGAGGAGAGCCAGCCCCAGCATTTT
J: TRBJ2-1; D: TRBD1; V: TRBV2; size: NA; CDR3: CASKQDRGPNEQFF; DNA: TGTGCCAGCAAGCAGGACAGGGGGCCCAATGAGCAGTTCTTC
J: TRBJ2-7; D: NA; V: TRBV4-1; size: NA; CDR3: CASSHRGLLPSEQYF; DNA: TGCGCCAGCAGCCACAGGGGACTTCTCCCTTCCGAGCAGTACTTC
J: TRBJ1-5; D: NA; V: TRBV7-9; size: many; CDR3: CASSPGGRDNQPQHF; DNA: TGTGCCAGCAGCCCCGGCGGACGGGACAATCAGCCCCAGCATTTT
J: TRBJ2-5; D: NA; V: TRBV7-9; size: once; CDR3: CASSLEGTRQETQYF; DNA: TGTGCCAGCAGCTTAGAAGGGACGAGGCAAGAGACCCAGTACTTC
J: TRBJ2-2; D: NA; V: TRBV7-9; size: NA; CDR3: CASSSDLPASGELFF; DNA: TGTGCCAGCAGCTCGGACTTACCGGCGTCCGGGGAGCTGTTTTTT
J: TRBJ2-1; D: TRBD2; V: TRBV5-1; size: NA; CDR3: CASSTQREGLDEQFF; DNA: TGCGCCAGCAGCACCCAGCGGGAGGGCCTGGATGAGCAGTTCTTC
J: TRBJ2-1; D: TRBD2; V: TRBV7-6; size: NA; CDR3: CASSLGLSLAGGGSYNEQFF; DNA: TGTGCCAGCAGCTTAGGTCTGTCGCTAGCGGGAGGTGGGTCCTACAATGAGCAGTTCTTC
J: TRBJ1-5; D: NA; V: TRBV11-2; size: NA; CDR3: CASSLTDSNQPQHF; DNA: TGTGCCAGCAGCTTAACAGATAGCAATCAGCCCCAGCATTTT
J: TRBJ1-2; D: NA; V: TRBV5-5; size: NA; CDR3: CASSFVQSNYGYTF; DNA: TGTGCCAGCAGCTTTGTTCAGTCAAACTATGGCTACACCTTC
J: TRBJ1-5; D: NA; V: TRBV10-2; size: few; CDR3: CASSDWQQQPQHF; DNA: TGCGCCAGCAGTGATTGGCAGCAGCAGCCCCAGCATTTT
J: TRBJ2-3; D: TRBD2; V: TRBV29-1; size: NA; CDR3: CSVTLAGTDTQYF; DNA: TGCAGCGTGACCCTAGCGGGCACAGATACGCAGTATTTT
J: TRBJ2-5; D: TRBD2; V: TRBV9; size: NA; CDR3: CASSVGVAGGPGETQYF; DNA: TGTGCCAGCAGCGTAGGGGTAGCGGGAGGGCCCGGGGAGACCCAGTACTTC
J: TRBJ2-7; D: NA; V: TRBV6-5; size: once; CDR3: CASSSHAGLGEQYF; DNA: TGTGCCAGCAGTTCACACGCGGGCCTCGGCGAGCAGTACTTC
J: TRBJ2-7; D: NA; V: TRBV6-5; size: NA; CDR3: CATSKGSSYEQYF; DNA: TGTGCCACCTCAAAGGGGAGCTCCTACGAGCAGTACTTC
J: TRBJ1-3; D: TRBD1; V: TRBV7-9; size: NA; CDR3: CASSLFLDRAQHTIYF; DNA: TGTGCCAGCAGCTTATTTCTGGACAGGGCGCAACACACCATATATTTT
J: TRBJ2-7; D: NA; V: TRBV2; size: once; CDR3: CASSERGFLTYEQYF; DNA: TGTGCCAGCAGTGAAAGGGGATTTCTAACCTACGAGCAGTACTTC
J: TRBJ2-5; D: TRBD2; V: TRBV5-1; size: NA; CDR3: CASSLSAGGSGETQYF; DNA: TGCGCCAGCAGCTTGTCTGCGGGAGGATCGGGAGAGACCCAGTACTTC
J: TRBJ2-7; D: NA; V: TRBV18; size: NA; CDR3: CASSPPSTGLSYEQYF; DNA: TGTGCCAGCTCACCACCGAGTACGGGTCTTTCCTACGAGCAGTACTTC